This T cell receptor beta chain was sequenced for a study of CD8+CD57+ T cells in acquired aplastic anemia. Study-wide background: Quantities of DNA derived from sorted CD4+ and CD8+ cells averaged approximately 3 ug.

General observations from the study: Overlap between patients and controls comprised some 31 CD8+ CDR3 sequences.

CDR3 and TCR beta VDJ profiling relied on a genomic DNA template. TCRdb reprocessed the reads with MiXCR, giving one entry per CDR3 protein. Of 150,000 to 200,000 distinct CDR3 sequences detected, about 48% appear once; the ten largest clones hold about 1.1%. This CDR3 is built from 15 residues. V gave up 10 bases and J gave up 3 bases; unmatched junction bases: 13. Germline CDR1 WNHNN, CDR2 SYGVQD (reference sequence). On this clonotype: Its antigen is currently unknown.

The source is a human donor in good health. Sequencing was done on a sample of sorted CD4+, CD8+, or CD8+CD57+ T cells (not recorded which) from PBMCs. J is TRBJ2-7 and V is TRBV10-1, with 9 bases matching TRBD2. The DNA for the CDR3 is TGCGCCATGGCCAGCGGGGGGTCGACGAGCTACGAGCAGTACTTC. Translation: CAMASGGSTSYEQYF.